The TCR beta chain under discussion was sequenced for a study of T cell repertoires in cytomegalovirus infection (dated by TCRdb to the late 2010s). As for the study more broadly: The HLA type of each donor mattered for the analysis, because public TCR beta signatures pointed to carriage of CMV infection along with the matching HLA type. Overall study results and their limits: Cumulative frequency of public TCR beta family members discriminated carriers of CMV infection plus the relevant HLA type in this cohort and an independent roughly 340-donor cohort. The ex vivo response was dominated by HLA-C-restricted CMV-specific TCR beta clonotypes, which also provided the single most frequent clonotype in two of eight donors.

Sequencing relied on an Illumina HiSeq 1500. TCRdb reworked the public reads: Q25 trimming with fastp, MiXCR clone assembly, productive beta chains retained. When rows share a CDR3 protein, they turn into one entry using the most common DNA and genes. In all, the sample holds 170,000 or so distinct CDR3 sequences, and roughly 15% of those were seen once. The top ten constitute about 23% of the sample. This clonotype was picked up a small number of times. No antigen is known for it. No much larger clone exists at a distance of one base, and base qualities are not known. Source material: CD8+ T cells from PBMCs. The receptor was derived from a human donor in good health (CMV status not recorded). Some clones in this sample may be carry-over from other donors' samples.

The CDR3 protein sequence reads: CASSFLRSGGGYTF. The sequence in DNA is TGTGCCAGCAGCTTTCTACGGAGTGGTGGGGGCTACACCTTC. The chain employs TRBV7-9 and TRBJ1-2; no D gene can be assigned with confidence. The trim is 3 bases for V and 8 bases for J, with a gap of 16 bases between the germline ends. CDR1 and CDR2 are read off the germline V gene (reference sequence) as SEHNR and FQNEAQ. The cysteine opens and the phenylalanine closes a CDR3 of 14 amino acids. Left in the record is the CDR3 DNA by itself, 42 bases read in frame from the first base.